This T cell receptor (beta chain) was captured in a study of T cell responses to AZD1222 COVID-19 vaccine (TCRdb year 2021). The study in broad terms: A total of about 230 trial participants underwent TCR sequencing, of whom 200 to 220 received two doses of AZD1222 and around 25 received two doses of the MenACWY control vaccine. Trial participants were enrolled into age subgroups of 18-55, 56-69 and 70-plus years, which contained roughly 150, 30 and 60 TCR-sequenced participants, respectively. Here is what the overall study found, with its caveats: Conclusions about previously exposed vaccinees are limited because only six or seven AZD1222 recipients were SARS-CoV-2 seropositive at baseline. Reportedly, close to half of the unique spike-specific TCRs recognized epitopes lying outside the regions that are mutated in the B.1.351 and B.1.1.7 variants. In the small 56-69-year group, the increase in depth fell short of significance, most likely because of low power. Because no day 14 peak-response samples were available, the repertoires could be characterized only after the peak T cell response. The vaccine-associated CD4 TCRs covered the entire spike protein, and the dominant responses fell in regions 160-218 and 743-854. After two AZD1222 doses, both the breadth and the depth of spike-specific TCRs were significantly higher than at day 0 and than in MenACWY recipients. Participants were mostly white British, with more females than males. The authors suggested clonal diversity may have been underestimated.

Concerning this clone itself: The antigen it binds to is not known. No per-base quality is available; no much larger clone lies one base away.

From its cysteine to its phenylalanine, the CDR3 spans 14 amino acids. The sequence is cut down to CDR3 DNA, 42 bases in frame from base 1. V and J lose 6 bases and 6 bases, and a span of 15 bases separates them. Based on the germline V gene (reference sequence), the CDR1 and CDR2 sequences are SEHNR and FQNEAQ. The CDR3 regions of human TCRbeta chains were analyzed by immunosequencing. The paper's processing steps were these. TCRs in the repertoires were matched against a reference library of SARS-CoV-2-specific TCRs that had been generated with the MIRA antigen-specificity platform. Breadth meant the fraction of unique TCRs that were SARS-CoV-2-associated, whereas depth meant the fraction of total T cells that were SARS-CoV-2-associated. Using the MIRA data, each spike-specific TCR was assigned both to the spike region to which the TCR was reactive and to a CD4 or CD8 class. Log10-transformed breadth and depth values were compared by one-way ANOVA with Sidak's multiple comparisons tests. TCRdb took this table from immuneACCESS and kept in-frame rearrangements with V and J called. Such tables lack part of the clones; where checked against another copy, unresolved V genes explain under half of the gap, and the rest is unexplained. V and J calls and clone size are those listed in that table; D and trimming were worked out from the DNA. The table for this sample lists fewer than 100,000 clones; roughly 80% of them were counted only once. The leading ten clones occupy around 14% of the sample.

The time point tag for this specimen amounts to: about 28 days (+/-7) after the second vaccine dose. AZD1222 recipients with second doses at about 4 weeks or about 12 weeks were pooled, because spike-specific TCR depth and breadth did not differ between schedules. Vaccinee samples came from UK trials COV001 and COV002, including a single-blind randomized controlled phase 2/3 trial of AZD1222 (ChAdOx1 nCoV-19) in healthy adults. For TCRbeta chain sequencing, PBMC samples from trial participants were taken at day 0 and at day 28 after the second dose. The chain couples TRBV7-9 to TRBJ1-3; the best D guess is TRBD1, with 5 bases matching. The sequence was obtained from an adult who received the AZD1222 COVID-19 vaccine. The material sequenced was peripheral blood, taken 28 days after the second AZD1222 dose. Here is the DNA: TGTGCCAGCAGGGCATCCGACAGAACAAACACCATATATTTT. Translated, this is CASRASDRTNTIYF.